The next 26 T cell receptor beta chains were all read from a single sample in a study of T cell repertoires in cytomegalovirus infection. TCRdb independently ran MiXCR on the reads; one entry per CDR3 protein. The sample holds around 900,000 distinct CDR3 sequences, less than 35% seen once. These receptors have no identified antigens. The source material was cultured CD8+ T cells from PBMCs, sampled from culture after CMV antigen stimulation. These receptors came from a human donor in good health (CMV status not recorded). Some clones in this sample may be carry-over from other donors' samples.

This clonotype was recorded a few times. The chain recombines TRBV7-9 with TRBJ1-2; D not resolved. Per the germline V gene, CDR1 is SEHNR and CDR2 is FQNEAQ (reference sequence). V lost 6 bases and J 8 bases, leaving 16 bases between the germline ends. The CDR3 extends over 13 amino acids. Here the CDR3 reads CASRPGRGGGYTF. Written as DNA, the CDR3 is TGTGCCAGCAGGCCAGGTCGAGGAGGGGGCTACACCTTC.

The chain employs TRBV4-1 and TRBJ2-7, with TRBD1 identical over 7 bases. Germline V gene sequence: CDR1 MGHRA, CDR2 YSYEKL. The CDR3 runs to 15 residues. J was trimmed by 2 bases and V by 1 base; bases with no gene match: 5. The CDR3 bases are TGCGCCAGCAGCCAAGGGACAGGCCCTACCTACGAGCAGTACTTC. Protein sequence: CASSQGTGPTYEQYF.

This clonotype was recorded many times. The chain employs TRBV12-3 or TRBV12-4 and TRBJ1-1; D uncertain. CDR3 length: 11 amino acids. The ends were cut back, 6 bases at V and 1 base at J, with 3 bases in the middle. In DNA, the CDR3 is TGTGCCAGCAGGGAGAACACTGAAGCTTTCTTT. Amino acid sequence: CASRENTEAFF.

This clonotype has only a few counts. The rearrangement links TRBV10-3 to TRBJ1-1; D possibly corresponds to TRBD1 (5 bases). Trimming took off 0 bases at V and 4 bases at J, with 30 bases between the two ends. There are 21 residues in the CDR3. The germline gives CDR1 ENHRY, CDR2 SYGVKD. The CDR3 DNA reads TGTGCCATCAGTGAGTCTCTCGCGAATGCCCGGACGGCGACGAGGGGCACTGAAGCTTTCTTT. Amino acid sequence: CAISESLANARTATRGTEAFF.

This chain connects TRBV11-2 to TRBJ1-1; 9 bases match TRBD1. V dropped 5 bases and J dropped 5; count of bases not matched to a gene: 6. The V gene's germline CDR1 is SGHAT and CDR2 FQNNGV. CDR3 length: 14 amino acids. The CDR3 nucleotides read TGTGCCAGCAGCCAACAGGGGGCGCAGACTGAAGCTTTCTTT. The encoded protein is CASSQQGAQTEAFF.

This clonotype was detected a few times. The chain has TRBV5-4 and TRBJ2-2; D is ambiguous. The CDR3 runs 15 residues. V was clipped by 2 bases and J by 0 bases, with 8 bases between them. Germline V gene data show CDR1 as SGHNT and CDR2 as YYREEE (reference sequence). The CDR3 reads CASSFGSSNTGELFF. The CDR3 coding sequence is TGTGCCAGCAGCTTTGGCAGCTCGAACACCGGGGAGCTGTTTTTT.

Only one count was recorded for this clonotype. This CDR3 reads CASRNQGGRDGYTF. The CDR3 DNA is TGTGCCAGCAGAAACCAGGGGGGGCGGGATGGCTACACCTTC. V gene TRBV27 combines with J gene TRBJ1-2; 7 nucleotides agree with TRBD1. Germline V gene data show CDR1 as MNHEY and CDR2 as SMNVEV (reference sequence). CDR3 size: 14 residues. V was clipped by 6 bases and J by 6 bases; unmatched bases: 10.

The chain combines TRBV12-3 or TRBV12-4 with TRBJ1-1; D might be TRBD1 (6 bases). The CDR3 is 14 amino acids. V was shortened by 7 bases and J by 10 bases, with 22 bases between the two germline ends. The CDR3 nucleotides read TGTGCCAGCATCCCTCAGGGGCAGGGGCCTGGAGCTTTCTTT. Its translation: CASIPQGQGPGAFF.

Regarding this clonotype: This likely comes from a read error, as the CDR3 has no conserved phenylalanine or tryptophan at its end. The chain recombines TRBV6-2 or TRBV6-3 with TRBJ2-1, with D unresolved. V lost 2 bases and J lost 0, with 11 bases in between. The germline V gene has CDR1 MNHEY and CDR2 SVGEGT. The CDR3 has 16 amino acids. CDR3 DNA: TGTGCCAGCAGTTACCGGCTGTCGAGCTCCTACAATGAGCAGTTCTCC. This translates into CASSYRLSSSYNEQFS.

The J gene is TRBJ2-6, the V gene TRBV5-6, with D unclear. Germline CDR1 SGHDT, CDR2 YYEEEE. The CDR3 totals 20 residues. The V gene lost 4 bases and the J gene lost 0 bases, with 23 bases spanning the gap. CDR3 coding DNA: TGTGCCAGCAGCCCCGTGTACGGCGAACCTCTTAGCTCTGGGGCCAACGTCCTGACTTTC. Translating gives CASSPVYGEPLSSGANVLTF.

This clonotype was counted once. An end of the junction does not agree with germline; a read error may underlie this. The chain carries TRBV19 and TRBJ1-5; D is unclear. CDR3 length: 13 amino acids. The V gene's germline CDR1 is LNHDA and CDR2 SQIVND (reference sequence). The CDR3: CVSSMGINQPQHF. The CDR3 DNA follows: TGTGTCAGTAGTATGGGAATCAATCAGCCCCAGCATTTT.

The chain employs TRBV5-6 and TRBJ2-1; 8 bases fit TRBD2. Germline CDR1 SGHDT, CDR2 YYEEEE. The CDR3 spans 14 residues. Trimming at V came to 5 bases and at J to 6 bases, leaving 7 bases not matched to a gene. CDR3 amino acids: CASRGFRGGNEQFF. CDR3 nucleotide sequence: TGTGCCAGCAGGGGTTTCCGGGGGGGCAATGAGCAGTTCTTC.

This clonotype was counted once. This chain uses TRBV13 with TRBJ1-4, with D unclear. This CDR3 comprises 14 residues. V was trimmed by 5 bases and J by 8 bases, leaving 15 bases between them. Germline CDR1 and CDR2: PRHDT and FYEKMQ (reference sequence). CDR3 residues: CASSGPGLEEKLFF. CDR3 sequence (DNA): TGTGCCAGCAGCGGGCCCGGACTTGAGGAAAAACTGTTTTTT.

This chain uses TRBV11-2 with TRBJ2-7; D perhaps matches TRBD1 (5 bases). Per the germline V gene, CDR1 is SGHAT and CDR2 is FQNNGV. V gave up 2 bases and J gave up 1 base, with 6 bases separating them. This CDR3 spans 13 amino acids. The chain's CDR3 is CASSLRQSYEQYV. Written as DNA, the CDR3 is TGTGCCAGCAGCTTAAGACAGTCCTACGAGCAGTACGTC.

Ten or more counts support this clonotype. The chain is built from TRBV7-9 and TRBJ2-5, with a possible D match to TRBD2 (5 bases). The CDR3 spans 16 residues. The V and J ends lost 5 bases and 0 bases respectively, with 16 bases between them. Germline CDR1 reads SEHNR; CDR2 reads FQNEAQ (reference sequence). CDR3 sequence: CASSRKGRRDQETQYF. For the CDR3, the DNA is TGTGCCAGCAGCCGCAAAGGGCGGCGGGACCAAGAGACCCAGTACTTC.

This clonotype was seen only a few times. The chain joins TRBV5-1 to TRBJ2-2, with 9 bases identical to TRBD1. Germline trimming cut 5 bases from V and 0 bases from J; bases unmatched to any gene: 5. CDR3 length equals 16 residues. Germline loops: CDR1 SGHRS, CDR2 YFSETQ. The CDR3 nucleotides read TGCGCCAGCAGTGACTGGACAGGGGCGAACACCGGGGAGCTGTTTTTT. Protein: CASSDWTGANTGELFF.

The chain couples TRBV19 to TRBJ2-7, with D possibly TRBD2 on 5 matching bases. The CDR3 contains 15 residues. Trimming removed 3 bases at V and 4 bases at J, with 16 bases between. From germline, CDR1 is LNHDA and CDR2 SQIVND (reference sequence). This CDR3 reads CASSIGSGPGYEQYF. CDR3 nucleotides: TGTGCCAGTAGTATCGGTAGTGGTCCGGGGTACGAGCAGTACTTC.

The sample holds a few counts of this clonotype. The V and J genes are TRBV7-9 and TRBJ1-5; D is ambiguous. The CDR3 runs to 17 residues. The V end lost 1 base, the J end lost 1 base, and 14 bases lay between the germline ends. Germline V lookup: CDR1 SEHNR, CDR2 FQNEAQ (reference sequence). The chain's CDR3 is CASSLGKKVGSNQPQHF. The CDR3 DNA reads as TGTGCCAGCAGCTTAGGAAAAAAGGTTGGGAGCAATCAGCCCCAGCATTTT.

This rearrangement joins TRBV28 to TRBJ2-7, with 7 positions matching TRBD2. Germline V gene sequence: CDR1 MDHEN, CDR2 SYDVKM. J was trimmed by 6 bases and V by 6 bases; bases with no gene match: 11. The CDR3 length is 14 residues. CDR3 coding DNA: TGTGCCAGCAGCCGGGGGGAACGAACCTGCGAGCAGTACTTC. Translation: CASSRGERTCEQYF.

This chain connects TRBV6-5 to TRBJ1-1; 9 bases match TRBD1. V was pared by 6 bases and J by 0 bases, with 11 bases of the junction left unmatched. Germline V gene sequence: CDR1 MNHEY, CDR2 SVGAGI. This CDR3 comprises 17 residues. In nucleotides, the CDR3 is TGTGCCAGCAGGCAAGGGACAGGGACTTTCTTGAACACTGAAGCTTTCTTT. It encodes CASRQGTGTFLNTEAFF.

J is TRBJ2-3 and V is TRBV2; TRBD2 agrees at 11 bases. V shed 3 bases, J shed 2 bases, and the junction held 1 base outside the gene matches. The CDR3 sequence is 15 residues long. From germline, CDR1 is SNHLY and CDR2 FYNNEI. The chain's CDR3 is CASSEGLAVTDTQYF. In DNA form, the CDR3 reads TGTGCCAGCAGTGAGGGACTAGCGGTCACAGATACGCAGTATTTT.

The count of this clonotype is one. One end of the junction varies from germline; a read error may be responsible. This chain joins TRBV4-1 and TRBJ2-3; 8 bases are shared with TRBD2. CDR3 length: 14 amino acids. Per the germline V gene, CDR1 is MGHRA and CDR2 is YSYEKL. The CDR3, as DNA: TGTGTCAGCAGCCAAGCGGGGGGCACAGATACGCAGTATTTT. Encoded protein: CVSSQAGGTDTQYF.

At least ten counts were recorded for this clonotype. The rearrangement joins TRBV6-1 to TRBJ1-1; 9 bases are a match to TRBD1. CDR1 and CDR2 (germline): MNHNS, SASEGT. This CDR3 comprises 15 residues. V was clipped by 4 bases and J by 4 bases; unmatched bases: 7. CDR3 nucleotide sequence: TGTGCCAGCAGTGTTACACAGGGGGCAAGCACTGAAGCTTTCTTT. Protein: CASSVTQGASTEAFF.

This clonotype was seen only a few times. The rearrangement links TRBV6-6 to TRBJ2-5; no clear D gene. Germline V gene sequence: CDR1 MNHNY, CDR2 SVGAGI (reference sequence). V lost 2 bases and J 5 bases, leaving 12 bases between the germline ends. This CDR3 contains 14 residues. The CDR3 nucleotides are TGTGCCAGCAGTTACGGTCCCAAGATGGAGACCCAGTACTTC. Residues: CASSYGPKMETQYF.

CDR3 residues: CASSYVSQEKLFF. CDR3 DNA: TGTGCCAGCAGTTACGTTTCCCAAGAAAAACTGTTTTTT. This sequence joins TRBV6-6 and TRBJ1-4; D is uncertain. Trimming left V 2 bases short and J 8 bases short, with 9 bases between. The CDR3 loop spans 13 amino acids. Looked up from germline, CDR1 is MNHNY and CDR2 is SVGAGI (reference sequence).

Written as DNA, the CDR3 is TGTGCCAGCAGCTACCTTCGGGGAGGGGGCACAGATACGCAGTATTTT. Protein sequence: CASSYLRGGGTDTQYF. This rearrangement joins TRBV27 to TRBJ2-3; 7 bases align to TRBD2. With V trimmed by 6 bases and J by 1 base, 10 bases remained unmatched. Looked up from germline, CDR1 is MNHEY and CDR2 is SMNVEV (reference sequence). The CDR3 covers 16 residues.